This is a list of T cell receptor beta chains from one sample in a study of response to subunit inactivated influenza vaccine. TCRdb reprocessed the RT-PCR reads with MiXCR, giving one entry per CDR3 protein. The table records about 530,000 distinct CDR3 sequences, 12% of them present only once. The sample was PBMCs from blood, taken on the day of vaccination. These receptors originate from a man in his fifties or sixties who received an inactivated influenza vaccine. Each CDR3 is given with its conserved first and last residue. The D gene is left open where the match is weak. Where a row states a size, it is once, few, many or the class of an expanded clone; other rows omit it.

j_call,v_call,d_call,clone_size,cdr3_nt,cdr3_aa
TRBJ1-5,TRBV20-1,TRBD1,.,TGCAGTGCTGGCCAGGGGGCTCAGCCCCAGCATTTT,CSAGQGAQPQHF
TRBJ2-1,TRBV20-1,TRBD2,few,TGCAGTGCTAGCCGACTAGCGGGCCCCTACAATGAGCAGTTCTTC,CSASRLAGPYNEQFF
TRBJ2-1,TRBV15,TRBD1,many,TGTGCCACCAGCAGAGGGGACAGGGTCTCCTTTGGTGAGCAGTTCTTC,CATSRGDRVSFGEQFF
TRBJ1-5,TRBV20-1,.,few,TGCAGTGCAAATGGGCCAAGGACGGATCAGCCCCAGCATTTT,CSANGPRTDQPQHF
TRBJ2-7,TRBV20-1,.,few,TGCAGTGCTGGGACCGAGCGGAGCTCCTACGAGCAGTACTTC,CSAGTERSSYEQYF
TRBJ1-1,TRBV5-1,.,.,TGCGCCAGCAGCTTAGACGGACAGAGGAACACTGAAGCTTTCTTT,CASSLDGQRNTEAFF
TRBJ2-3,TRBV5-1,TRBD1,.,TGCGCCAGCAGCTTTGGCAGGGGGCATCGCACAGATACGCAGTATTTT,CASSFGRGHRTDTQYF
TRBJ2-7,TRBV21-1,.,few,TGTGCCAGCAGCCTACAATCCAATTCAGGGTGTAGCTACGAGCAGTACTTC,CASSLQSNSGCSYEQYF
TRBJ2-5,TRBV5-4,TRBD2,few,TGTGCCAGCAGCGGAGTAGCGGGGAACCAAGAGACCCAGTACTTC,CASSGVAGNQETQYF
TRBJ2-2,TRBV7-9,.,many,TGTGCCAGCAGCTCGAACGGGGAGCTGTTTTTT,CASSSNGELFF
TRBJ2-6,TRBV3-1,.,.,TGTGCCAGCAGCCATGCGGTCGGACGGGCCAACGTCCTGACTTTC,CASSHAVGRANVLTF
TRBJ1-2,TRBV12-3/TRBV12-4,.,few,TGTGCCAGCAGGGATAGGGCCGGCTATGGCTACACCTTC,CASRDRAGYGYTF
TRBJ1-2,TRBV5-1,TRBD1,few,TGCGCCAGCAGCCAATATCAGGGGGCAGGTGGCTACACCTTC,CASSQYQGAGGYTF
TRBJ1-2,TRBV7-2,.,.,TGTGCCAGCAGGGAAGGATGGAGTTGGTATGGCTACACCTTC,CASREGWSWYGYTF
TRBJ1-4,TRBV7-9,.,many,TGTGCCAGCAGCTTAGGCGGGACCGACCAACGTGAAAAACTGTTTTTT,CASSLGGTDQREKLFF
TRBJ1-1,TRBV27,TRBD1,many,TGTGCCAGCAGTGCCGGGACAGGGGGCGGAAACACTGAAGCTTTCTTT,CASSAGTGGGNTEAFF
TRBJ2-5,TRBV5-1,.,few,TGCGCCAGCAGCCCAGGGTCCCTAGTCGAGACCCAGTACTTC,CASSPGSLVETQYF
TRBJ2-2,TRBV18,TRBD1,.,TGTGCCAGCTCACCATGGGACAGGGCGAACACCGGGGAGCTGTTTTTT,CASSPWDRANTGELFF
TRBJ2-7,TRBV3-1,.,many,TGTGCCAGCAGCCAACTGGGGGCGAGGCGCGAGCAGTACTTC,CASSQLGARREQYF
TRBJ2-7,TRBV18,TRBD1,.,TGTGCCAGCTCACCAGCAGGGGGCCCGGGCGAGCAGTACTTC,CASSPAGGPGEQYF
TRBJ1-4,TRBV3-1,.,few,TGTGCCAGCAGCCAAAGTGGAAATGGGAATGAAAAACTGTTTTTT,CASSQSGNGNEKLFF
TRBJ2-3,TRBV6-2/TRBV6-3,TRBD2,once,TGTGCCAGCAGTTATGGCGGGGGATACGGCACAGATACGCAGTATTTT,CASSYGGGYGTDTQYF
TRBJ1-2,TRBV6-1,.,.,TGTGCCAGCAGTGAAGCAGATAACTATGGCTACACCTTC,CASSEADNYGYTF
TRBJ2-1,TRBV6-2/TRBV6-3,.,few,TGTGCCAGCAGTTACTTTGGGGAGCAGTTCTTC,CASSYFGEQFF
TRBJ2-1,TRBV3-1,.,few,TGTGCCAGCAGCCAAATTTCTGGCGAGCAGTTCTTC,CASSQISGEQFF
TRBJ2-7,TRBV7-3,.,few,TGTGCCAGCAGCGCGGTGGATAGCAACGAGCAGTACTTC,CASSAVDSNEQYF
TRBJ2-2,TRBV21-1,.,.,TGTGCCAGCAACTCTGGACAGCCCTCCAACACCGGGGAGCTGTTTTTT,CASNSGQPSNTGELFF
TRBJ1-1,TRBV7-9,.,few,TGTGCCAGCACCTTAAACAGCGCCCTATCCCAGGCTTTCTTT,CASTLNSALSQAFF
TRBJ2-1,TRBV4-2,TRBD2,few,TGTGCCAGCAGCCAAGGGGGGGGACACAATGAGCAGTTCTTC,CASSQGGGHNEQFF
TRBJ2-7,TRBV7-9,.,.,TGTGCCAGCAGCCCCGTATCTTTGCTCTACGAGCAGTACTTC,CASSPVSLLYEQYF
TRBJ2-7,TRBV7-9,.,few,TGTGCCAGCAGCTTAATCCCTACCCGAGGAGTCTACGAGCAGTACTTC,CASSLIPTRGVYEQYF
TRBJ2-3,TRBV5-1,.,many,TGCGCCAGCAGCTCTCTAGCGCCGAGCACAGATACGCAGTATTTT,CASSSLAPSTDTQYF
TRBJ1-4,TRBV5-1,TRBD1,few,TGCGCCAGCAGCCCGATTGGACAGGGTGGAGGTGAAAAACTGTTTTTT,CASSPIGQGGGEKLFF
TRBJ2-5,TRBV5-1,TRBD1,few,TGCGCCAGCAGCTTGGGAGGGGGCGCCGGGGAAGAGACCCAGTACTTC,CASSLGGGAGEETQYF
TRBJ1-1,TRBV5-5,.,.,TGTGCCAGCAGCTTGTGGGGCCTGGAAGCTTTCTTT,CASSLWGLEAFF
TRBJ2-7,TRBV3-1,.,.,TGTGCCAGCAGCCAATCCCCGCGTAATCACGAGCAGTACTTC,CASSQSPRNHEQYF
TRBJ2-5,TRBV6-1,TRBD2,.,TGTGCCAGCAGTGAAAAAGCGGGAGGGCCTTGGGAGACCCAGTACTTC,CASSEKAGGPWETQYF
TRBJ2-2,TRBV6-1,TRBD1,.,TGTGCCAGCAGCCTAACAGGGGGCGCACCCGGGGAGCTGTTTTTT,CASSLTGGAPGELFF
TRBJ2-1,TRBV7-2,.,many,TGTGCCAGCAGTAGCCCAGGCCTCAATGAGCAGTTCTTC,CASSSPGLNEQFF
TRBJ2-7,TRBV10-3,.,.,TGTGCCATCAGAGTACAGGGTAGACAGGACGACTACGAGCAGTACTTC,CAIRVQGRQDDYEQYF
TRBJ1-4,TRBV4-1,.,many,TGCGCCAGCAGCCAAGGTCTGATAGGGGCAACTAATGAAAAACTGTTTTTT,CASSQGLIGATNEKLFF
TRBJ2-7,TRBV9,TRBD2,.,TGTGCCAGCAGCCCCGGGGGGGTCTCCTACGAGCAGTACTTC,CASSPGGVSYEQYF
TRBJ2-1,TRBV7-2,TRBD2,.,TGTGCCCCGTCGCGGGAGCCTTACAATGAGCAGTTCTTC,CAPSREPYNEQFF
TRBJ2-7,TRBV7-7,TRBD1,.,TGTGCTAGCAGGGAAACTAGCCGGGACAGGGATGATGAGCAGTACTTC,CASRETSRDRDDEQYF
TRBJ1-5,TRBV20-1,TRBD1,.,TGCAGTGCTAGGGACGGGACAGCGAATCAGCCCCAGCATTTT,CSARDGTANQPQHF
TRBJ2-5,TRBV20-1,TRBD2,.,TGCAGTGCTAGAGTAGCGGGGGGGCCGGAAGAGACCCAGTACTTC,CSARVAGGPEETQYF
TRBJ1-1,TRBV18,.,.,TGTGCCAGCTCACCACCCCTACACAGTTTGGGCACTGAAGCTTTCTTT,CASSPPLHSLGTEAFF
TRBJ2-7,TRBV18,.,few,TGTGCCAGCTCACCAGCTCTAAGGTCAGAAGATTACGAGCAGTACTTC,CASSPALRSEDYEQYF
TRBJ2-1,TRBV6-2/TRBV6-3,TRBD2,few,TGTGCCGTCCAGGGACTAGCGGGGGGTGGGGAGCAGTTCTTC,CAVQGLAGGGEQFF
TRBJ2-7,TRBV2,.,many,TGTGCCAGCAGCCGGGACGCCCTTAGCTCCTACGAGCAGTACTTC,CASSRDALSSYEQYF
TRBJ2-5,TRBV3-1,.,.,TGTGCCAGCAGCCTGGGGGGCACTTCCCAAGGGACCCAGTACTTC,CASSLGGTSQGTQYF
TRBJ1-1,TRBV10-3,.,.,TGTGCCATCAGCTTAGAGGGGAACACTGAAGCTTTCTTT,CAISLEGNTEAFF
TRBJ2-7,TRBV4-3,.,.,TGCGCCAGCAGCCAAGCCACAGGGTTCAACGAGCAGTACTTC,CASSQATGFNEQYF
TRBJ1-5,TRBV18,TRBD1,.,TGTGCCAGCTCTTTAGGGACAGGGTCCTTACAGCCCCAGCATTTT,CASSLGTGSLQPQHF